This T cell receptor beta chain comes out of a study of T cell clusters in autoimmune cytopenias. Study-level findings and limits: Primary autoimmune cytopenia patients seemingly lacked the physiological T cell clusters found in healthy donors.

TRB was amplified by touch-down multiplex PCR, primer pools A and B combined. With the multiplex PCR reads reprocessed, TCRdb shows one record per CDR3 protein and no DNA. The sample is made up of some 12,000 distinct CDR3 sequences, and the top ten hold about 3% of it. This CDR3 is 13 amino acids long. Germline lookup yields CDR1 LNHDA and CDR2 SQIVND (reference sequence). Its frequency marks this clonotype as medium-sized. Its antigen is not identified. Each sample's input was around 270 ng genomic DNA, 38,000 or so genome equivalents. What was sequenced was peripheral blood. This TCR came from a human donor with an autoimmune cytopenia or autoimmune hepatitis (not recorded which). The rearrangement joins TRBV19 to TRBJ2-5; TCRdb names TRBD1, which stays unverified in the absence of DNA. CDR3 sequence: CASSMSGEETQYF.